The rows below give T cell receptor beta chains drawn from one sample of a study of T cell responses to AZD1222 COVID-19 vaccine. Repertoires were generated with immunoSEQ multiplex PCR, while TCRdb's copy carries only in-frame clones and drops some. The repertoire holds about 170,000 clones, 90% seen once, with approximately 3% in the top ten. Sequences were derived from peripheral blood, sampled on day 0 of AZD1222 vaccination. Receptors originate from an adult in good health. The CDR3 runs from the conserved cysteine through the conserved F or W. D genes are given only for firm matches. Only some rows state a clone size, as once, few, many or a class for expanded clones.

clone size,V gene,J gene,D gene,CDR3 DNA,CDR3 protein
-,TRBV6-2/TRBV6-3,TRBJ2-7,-,TGTGCCAGCAGTATGTTGCGGGGCCGGTACGAGCAGTACTTC,CASSMLRGRYEQYF
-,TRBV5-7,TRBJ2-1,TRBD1,TGTGCCAGCAGACACCGGGACAGGGTCCATGAGCAGTTCTTC,CASRHRDRVHEQFF
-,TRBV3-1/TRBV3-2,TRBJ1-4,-,TGTGCCAGCAGACTTAGAGGGGCAACTAATGAAAAACTGTTTTTT,CASRLRGATNEKLFF
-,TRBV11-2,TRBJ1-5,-,TGTGCCAGCAGCCCCAAGACAGGTCACAATCAGCCCCAGCATTTT,CASSPKTGHNQPQHF
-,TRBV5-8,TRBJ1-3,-,TGTGCCAGCAGCGTGATGGCAGGGGCAGGAAACACCATATATTTT,CASSVMAGAGNTIYF
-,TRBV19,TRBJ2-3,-,TGTGCCAGCCAACCCCGAGGGGGTGGGATAGATACGCAGTATTTT,CASQPRGGGIDTQYF
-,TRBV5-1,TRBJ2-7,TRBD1,TGCGCCAGCAGCTTGGACCCCAGGGGGCTCGTCTCCTACGAGCAGTACTTC,CASSLDPRGLVSYEQYF
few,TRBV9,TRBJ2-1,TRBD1,TGTGCCAGCAGCGTAGACCCAGGGGGCTACAATGAGCAGTTCTTC,CASSVDPGGYNEQFF
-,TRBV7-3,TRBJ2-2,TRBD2,TGTGCCAGCAGTTTCTCGGGGGGCACCGGGGAGCTGTTTTTT,CASSFSGGTGELFF
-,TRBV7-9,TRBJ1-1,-,TGTGCCAGCAGCCTATCAGGGGCCCCTGAAGCTTTCTTT,CASSLSGAPEAFF
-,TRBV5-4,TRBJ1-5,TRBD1,TGTGCCAGCAGCTCAGGGGGACAGATAGATCAGCCCCAGCATTTT,CASSSGGQIDQPQHF
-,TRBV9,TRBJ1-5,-,TGTGCCAGCAGCGCCCGGGCGGTCCCCAATCAGCCCCAGCATTTT,CASSARAVPNQPQHF
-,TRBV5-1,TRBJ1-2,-,TGCGCCAGCAGCGAATCCATCCCCTATGGCTACACCTTC,CASSESIPYGYTF
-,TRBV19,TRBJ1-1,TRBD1,TGTGCCAGTAGCGTGACAGGGTCGGGGAGTATGAACACTGAAGCTTTCTTT,CASSVTGSGSMNTEAFF
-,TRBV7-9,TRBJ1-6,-,TGTGCCAGCAGCTTATTGGGGTATAATTCACCCCTCCACTTT,CASSLLGYNSPLHF
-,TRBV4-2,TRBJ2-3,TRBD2,TGTGCCAGCAGCCGGGCGGGGGTTACAGATACGCAGTATTTT,CASSRAGVTDTQYF
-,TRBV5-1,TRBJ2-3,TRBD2,TGCGCCAGCAGCCATGGGCGGACTAGCGGCAATACGCAGTATTTT,CASSHGRTSGNTQYF
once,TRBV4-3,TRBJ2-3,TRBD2,TGCGCCAGCAGCCAAAGTAGGCTAGCGGGGGGGCCGAGCACAGATACGCAGTATTTT,CASSQSRLAGGPSTDTQYF
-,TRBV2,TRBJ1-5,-,TGTGCCAGCAGTGAGGGGGGGGGTCAGCCCCAGCATTTT,CASSEGGGQPQHF
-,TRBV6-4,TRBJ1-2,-,TGTGCCAGCAGCGCCGACACCAACTATGGCTACACCTTC,CASSADTNYGYTF
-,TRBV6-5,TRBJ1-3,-,TGTGCCAGCAGTAGCGGGTCTGGAAACACCATATATTTT,CASSSGSGNTIYF
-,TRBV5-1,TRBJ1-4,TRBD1,TGCGCCAGCAGCTTGGCTAGACAGGGGGTGTGGGAAAAACTGTTTTTT,CASSLARQGVWEKLFF